The subject of this entry is one TCR beta chain. The CDR3 is made up of 14 amino acids. Germline V gene lookup returns CDR1 LGHNA and CDR2 YNFKEQ. V gave up 4 bases and J gave up 7 bases; unmatched junction bases: 9. The data were produced by immunoSEQ multiplex PCR, yet TCRdb's version contains in-frame clones alone and is incomplete. The sample has about 13,000 clones, under 70% seen once. The data derive from a study of tumor-infiltrating lymphocytes in localized non-small cell lung cancer. Sequencing was carried out using lung tumor tissue. V is TRBV4-2 and J is TRBJ1-2, with 7 bases fitting TRBD1. This TCR was recovered from a human donor with non-small cell lung cancer. CDR3 region: CASSPIGTASGYTF. For the CDR3, the DNA is TGTGCCAGCAGCCCAATAGGGACAGCTAGTGGCTACACCTTC.